These 2 T cell receptor beta chains came from one sample sequenced in a study of PD-1 blockade in mismatch repair-deficient tumors. Some clones are missing from TCRdb's copy, which holds only in-frame ones; the method was immunoSEQ multiplex PCR. The sample has about 100,000 clones; approximately 83% are singletons. Sequences were derived from peripheral blood, sampled approximately 36 weeks after starting pembrolizumab. The receptors originated from an adult with mismatch repair-deficient cancer.

The genes are TRBV6-5 and TRBJ2-4; TRBD2 aligns across 8 bases. Per germline, CDR1 MNHEY and CDR2 SVGAGI. The CDR3 loop spans 13 amino acids. V gave up 6 bases and J gave up 9 bases; unmatched junction bases: 7. In DNA form, the CDR3 reads TGTGCCAGCAGCTCGGGACTAGGAGGCATTCAGTACTTC. It encodes CASSSGLGGIQYF.

The chain has TRBV6-5 and TRBJ2-1; the match to TRBD1 covers 10 bases. V lost 11 bases to trimming and J lost 5 bases; unmatched junction nucleotides: 9. Germline V gives CDR1 MNHEY, CDR2 SVGAGI. CDR3 length: 14 amino acids. The CDR3 spells CAPQRTGGNNEQFF. CDR3 coding DNA: TGTGCCCCACAGCGGACAGGGGGGAACAATGAGCAGTTCTTC.